This T cell receptor beta chain was sequenced in a study of T cell repertoires in cytomegalovirus infection. Findings and caveats of the study: Totalled public TCR beta family frequency picked out people who carried CMV plus the relevant HLA.

TCRdb reprocessed the reads via MiXCR and lists one record per CDR3 protein. The data contain 450,000 to 550,000 distinct CDR3 sequences, 15% to 20% of them singletons. Germline CDR1 SGHNT, CDR2 YYREEE (reference sequence). The V gene lost 3 bases and the J gene lost 4 bases, with 19 bases spanning the gap. The CDR3 length is 16 residues. A few counts support this clonotype. Its antigen is as yet unknown. J is TRBJ1-2 and V is TRBV5-4, with a weak D call TRBD1 (6 bases). This receptor was taken from a human donor in good health (CMV status not recorded). Some clones in this sample may be carry-over from other donors' samples. The sample comprised CD8+ T cells from PBMCs. The CDR3 DNA reads as TGTGCCAGCAGCTCCCTGGGGCAGGGGTTCTCCTATGGCTACACCTTC. As protein: CASSSLGQGFSYGYTF.